The 26 T cell receptor beta chains below come from one sample, sequenced in a study of blood T cell repertoires in COVID-19. Sequenced by immunoSEQ multiplex PCR; TCRdb stores in-frame clones only, minus some. The sample contains more than 75,000 clones, 65% to 90% of which appear only once. The specimen was peripheral blood. The source is a man in his sixties with acute or convalescent COVID-19.

The chain uses TRBV19 and TRBJ2-6, with TRBD1 matching over 8 bases. Trimming at V came to 7 bases and at J to 0 bases, leaving 5 bases not matched to a gene. There are 16 residues in the CDR3. The germline V gene has CDR1 LNHDA and CDR2 SQIVND (reference sequence). The CDR3 DNA is TGTGCCAGTAAACAGGGGGACAGCTCTGGGGCCAACGTCCTGACTTTC. Its protein product is CASKQGDSSGANVLTF.

The chain employs TRBV7-2 and TRBJ2-1, with 9 bases lining up with TRBD1. Germline assignment: CDR1 SGHTA and CDR2 FQGNSA. V dropped 3 bases and J dropped 5; count of bases not matched to a gene: 17. The length of the CDR3 is 19 residues. The DNA for the CDR3 is TGTGCCAGCAGCTTTGATTTGCCCCACACCGGGACAGGGAACAATGAGCAGTTCTTC. Its translation is CASSFDLPHTGTGNNEQFF.

The CDR3 region has the DNA TGTGCCAGCAGTTTAGTTCAGGGGGGAAATGAAAAACTGTTTTTT. It yields the protein CASSLVQGGNEKLFF. The V and J genes are TRBV28 and TRBJ1-4, with TRBD1 matching over 7 bases. Per the germline V gene, CDR1 is MDHEN and CDR2 is SYDVKM. J gave up 5 bases and V 2 bases, and 5 bases lay outside the gene matches. This CDR3 spans 15 amino acids.

The V gene is TRBV19, the J gene TRBJ2-5; D remains unclear. There are 15 residues in the CDR3. Germline V lookup: CDR1 LNHDA, CDR2 SQIVND (reference sequence). V lost 1 base, J lost 2 bases, and 11 bases lay in between. CDR3 in DNA: TGTGCCAGTAGTATAGGGCCCCAGACACAAGAGACCCAGTACTTC. This codes for CASSIGPQTQETQYF.

The chain uses TRBV6-5 and TRBJ1-5; the match to TRBD1 covers 9 bases. V trimming: 6 bases; J trimming: 4 bases; junction bases outside the gene matches: 7. CDR3 size: 15 residues. Looked up from germline, CDR1 is MNHEY and CDR2 is SVGAGI. CDR3 coding DNA: TGTGCCAGCAGGAACACTGGGACAGGGAATCAGCCCCAGCATTTT. Translated: CASRNTGTGNQPQHF.

This rearrangement joins TRBV9 to TRBJ1-1; 7 nucleotides align to TRBD1. Trimming cost V 4 bases and J 7 bases; bases outside gene matches: 7. From germline, CDR1 is SGDLS and CDR2 YYNGEE. CDR3 length: 13 amino acids. In nucleotides, the CDR3 is TGTGCCAGCAGCACTAACCGGGACAGTGAAGCTTTCTTT. Its translation: CASSTNRDSEAFF.

The rearrangement joins TRBV15 to TRBJ1-2; D is uncertain. Trimming left V 3 bases short and J 3 bases short, with 20 bases between. Per germline, CDR1 LNHNV and CDR2 YYDKDF (reference sequence). The CDR3 is made up of 17 amino acids. The CDR3 loop reads CATSSPYPTGIYYGYTF. DNA for the CDR3: TGTGCCACCAGCAGTCCCTATCCGACGGGGATCTACTATGGCTACACCTTC.

The genes are TRBV27 and TRBJ1-1; 7 bases agree with TRBD1. Germline trimming cut 3 bases from V and 5 bases from J; bases unmatched to any gene: 12. Germline CDR1 and CDR2: MNHEY and SMNVEV (reference sequence). CDR3 size: 16 residues. The CDR3 coding sequence is TGTGCCAGCAGTTTTAAGGGACAGTTCCTTGGGACTGAAGCTTTCTTT. Protein sequence: CASSFKGQFLGTEAFF.

V usage is TRBV28 and J usage is TRBJ2-3; D might be TRBD1 (5 bases). CDR1 and CDR2 from the germline V gene are MDHEN and SYDVKM. CDR3 length equals 13 residues. Trimming shortened V by 9 bases and J by 3 bases, and 13 bases separated the two germline ends. CDR3 protein: CASRLQGTDTQYF. The CDR3 region has the DNA TGTGCCAGTCGCCTTCAGGGTACAGATACGCAGTATTTT.

This sequence joins TRBV7-2 and TRBJ2-7; TRBD1 matches at 9 bases. V trimming: 10 bases; J trimming: 2 bases; junction bases outside the gene matches: 12. Per germline, CDR1 SGHTA and CDR2 FQGNSA. This CDR3 is built from 15 residues. CDR3 region: CATRTGTGWAYEQYF. CDR3 DNA sequence: TGTGCCACCCGTACCGGGACAGGGTGGGCCTACGAGCAGTACTTC.

This chain links TRBV27 with TRBJ2-7; D might be TRBD1 (6 bases). The CDR3 runs to 13 residues. V was clipped by 5 bases and J by 1 base, with 9 bases between them. Germline CDR1 MNHEY, CDR2 SMNVEV (reference sequence). CDR3: CASSRTDSYEQYF. The CDR3 DNA is TGTGCCAGCAGTCGGACAGATTCCTACGAGCAGTACTTC.

The V and J genes are TRBV18 and TRBJ1-2; 9 positions match TRBD1. This CDR3 contains 12 residues. The ends lost 3 bases at V and 14 bases at J; junction bases unmatched: 7. Germline V gene lookup returns CDR1 KGHSH and CDR2 LQKENI. The CDR3 sequence: CASSPLQGAGTF. For the CDR3, the DNA is TGTGCCAGCTCACCCTTACAGGGGGCTGGGACCTTC. Full variable domain (remainder filled in from reference TRBV18 and TRBJ1-2): NAGVMQNPRHLVRRRGQEARLRCSPMKGHSHVYWYRQLPEEGLKFMVYLQKENIIDESGMPKERFSAEFPKEGPSILRIQQVVRGDSAAYFCASSPLQGAGTFGSGTRLTVV.

The chain couples TRBV6-5 to TRBJ2-3, with TRBD2 identical over 9 bases. This CDR3 spans 15 amino acids. The V and J ends lost 6 bases and 5 bases, in that order; junction bases with no gene match: 9. Looked up from germline, CDR1 is MNHEY and CDR2 is SVGAGI. CDR3 loop: CASRSIAGAEDTQYF. Here the CDR3 DNA reads TGTGCCAGCAGGTCGATAGCGGGGGCTGAAGATACGCAGTATTTT.

This clone showed up just once. The chain has TRBV5-1 and TRBJ1-6; weak D call: TRBD1 (5 bases). Germline values: CDR1 SGHRS, CDR2 YFSETQ. The CDR3 is 14 amino acids. Trimming took 0 bases from V and 13 from J, leaving 14 bases between them. The CDR3 reads CASSLDSTGRPLHF. The CDR3 DNA is TGCGCCAGCAGCTTGGACAGCACAGGACGGCCCCTCCACTTT.

V gene TRBV6-5 combines with J gene TRBJ2-3; 9 bases line up with TRBD1. The germline V gene has CDR1 MNHEY and CDR2 SVGAGI. The CDR3 runs to 15 residues. Unmatched junction bases numbered 8, after V lost 6 bases and J lost 4 bases. The CDR3 loop reads CASRIQGALPDTQYF. As DNA, the CDR3 is TGTGCCAGCAGGATACAGGGGGCACTTCCAGATACGCAGTATTTT.

This clone turned up a few times. Here the CDR3 reads CASSFTGLVLGYTF. CDR3 in DNA: TGCGCCAGCAGCTTCACAGGGCTGGTTTTGGGCTACACCTTC. The rearrangement uses TRBV5-1 and TRBJ1-2, with D possibly matching TRBD1 (6 bases). V lost 2 bases, J lost 8 bases, and 16 bases lay in between. The CDR3 sequence is 14 residues long. Germline CDR1 is SGHRS and CDR2 is YFSETQ.

The CDR3 DNA sequence: TGTGCCACCAGCAGAGATCGACGGGATAGGGGCTACACCTTC. It yields the protein CATSRDRRDRGYTF. The chain couples TRBV15 to TRBJ1-2; D remains unclear. CDR1 is LNHNV and CDR2 is YYDKDF in the germline V gene (reference sequence). V lost 0 bases to trimming and J lost 8 bases, with 13 bases between them. The CDR3 runs 14 residues.

The rearrangement uses TRBV28 and TRBJ1-2, with 9 bases matching TRBD1. V shed 6 bases and J 4 bases; nucleotides not matched to a gene: 3. Germline V gives CDR1 MDHEN, CDR2 SYDVKM. The CDR3 runs to 13 residues. CDR3 DNA sequence: TGTGCCAGCAGAGGACAGGGGACCTATGGCTACACCTTC. Amino acids: CASRGQGTYGYTF.

The J gene is TRBJ1-2, the V gene TRBV29-1; unclear D gene. CDR3 length: 12 amino acids. From germline, CDR1 is SQVTM and CDR2 ANQGSEA. V lost 6 bases, J lost 3 bases, and 11 bases lay in between. The CDR3 sequence is CSVATSYYGYTF. DNA for the CDR3: TGCAGCGTGGCAACATCTTACTATGGCTACACCTTC.

The rearrangement uses TRBV7-2 and TRBJ1-3, with 7 positions matching TRBD1. The CDR3 extends over 15 amino acids. Looked up from germline, CDR1 is SGHTA and CDR2 is FQGNSA. The V segment lost 1 base and the J segment 4 bases; nucleotides outside the gene matches: 4. CDR3 in amino acids: CASSLEGAGGNTIYF. CDR3 nucleotides: TGTGCCAGCAGCTTAGAGGGGGCGGGAGGAAACACCATATATTTT.

This chain connects TRBV19 to TRBJ1-4; D might be TRBD1 (6 bases). CDR3 length: 13 amino acids. V lost 2 bases and J lost 7, with 8 bases in between. The germline V gene encodes CDR1 LNHDA and CDR2 SQIVND (reference sequence). Here the CDR3 reads CASSISGVEKLFF. The CDR3 coding sequence is TGTGCCAGTAGTATATCAGGGGTTGAAAAACTGTTTTTT. Together with reference TRBV19 and TRBJ1-4, the CDR3 gives the full variable domain: DGGITQSPKYLFRKEGQNVTLSCEQNLNHDAMYWYRQDPGQGLRLIYYSQIVNDFQKGDIAEGYSVSREKKESFPLTVTSAQKNPTAFYLCASSISGVEKLFFGSGTQLSVL.

For the CDR3, the DNA is TGTGCCAGCAGTTTTGGACAGGGGGCGCTTCCTGGCTACACCTTC. This translates into CASSFGQGALPGYTF. The chain is built from TRBV6-5 and TRBJ1-2; 11 nucleotides agree with TRBD1. Germline V gene data show CDR1 as MNHEY and CDR2 as SVGAGI. The CDR3 consists of 15 residues. The V and J ends lost 4 bases and 7 bases, in that order; junction bases with no gene match: 8.

This clone was found once. The chain uses TRBV25-1 and TRBJ2-3; TRBD2 agrees at 7 bases. With 4 bases clipped from V and 0 bases from J, the junction kept 4 bases outside the gene matches. Germline-derived CDR1 and CDR2 are MGHDK and SYGVNS. This CDR3 is 15 amino acids long. CDR3: CASSVTSVSTDTQYF. The CDR3 DNA sequence: TGTGCCAGCAGTGTAACTAGCGTGAGCACAGATACGCAGTATTTT.

The chain is built from TRBV4-1 and TRBJ2-7; TRBD1 matches at 9 bases. The CDR3 runs to 15 residues. Germline loops: CDR1 MGHRA, CDR2 YSYEKL. With V trimmed by 0 bases and J by 3 bases, 3 bases remained unmatched. CDR3 sequence: CASSQEPGQGYEQYV. The DNA for the CDR3 is TGCGCCAGCAGCCAAGAACCGGGACAGGGCTACGAGCAGTACGTC.

The rearrangement links TRBV6-6 to TRBJ1-6, with TRBD1 matching over 11 bases. This CDR3 region has 21 residues. The V gene end was trimmed by 6 bases and the J gene end by 1 base; junction bases not matched to a gene: 17. Germline CDR1 is MNHNY and CDR2 is SVGAGI (reference sequence). The CDR3 here is CASSRTGGAYIRTSYNSPLHF. CDR3 DNA: TGTGCCAGCAGCAGGACAGGGGGCGCATATATAAGAACGTCCTATAATTCACCCCTCCACTTT.

V usage is TRBV3-1 (or the pseudogene TRBV3-2) and J usage is TRBJ2-7, with D possibly matching TRBD1 (5 bases). The CDR3 sequence is 11 residues long. Per the germline V gene, CDR1 is LGHDT and CDR2 is YNNKEL (reference sequence). V dropped 3 bases and J dropped 7 bases, with 7 bases sitting between them. CDR3 protein: CASSQRTEQYF. The CDR3 DNA is TGTGCCAGCAGCCAGAGGACAGAGCAGTACTTC.